In this sample, the clone carrying this T cell receptor (beta chain) turned up a few times. V lost 4 bases and J 1 base, leaving 7 bases between the germline ends. The CDR3 has 14 amino acids. The germline V gene encodes CDR1 SGHDN and CDR2 FVKESK. The data derive from a study of T-cell memory formation after mild COVID-19. One entry per CDR3 protein results from TCRdb running MiXCR on the 5' RACE reads. This repertoire shows approximately 150,000 distinct CDR3 sequences, roughly 19% found once; its top ten account for about 2.1%. This sequence was found in an adult woman who had mild COVID-19 (a few samples of this study predate the infection). Cell type and time point are not known. The specimen sequenced was PBMCs or a T cell subset sorted from them (not recorded which). The V gene is TRBV14, the J gene TRBJ2-2; D may be TRBD1 (6 bases). This chain's CDR3 is CASSRDKNTGELFF. The CDR3 DNA sequence: TGTGCCAGCAGCCGGGACAAGAACACCGGGGAGCTGTTTTTT.